This passage covers 21 T cell receptor beta chains from one sample sequenced in a study of radiotherapy plus CTLA-4 blockade in lung cancer (dated by TCRdb to between 2017 and 2018). The library was produced with the immunoSEQ multiplex PCR assay. This is the immuneACCESS table as TCRdb keeps it, with only in-frame sequences that have V and J called. A part of the clones is gone; compared with another copy, unresolved V genes explain less than half, and the rest is unexplained. The sample includes about 85,000 clones, with 86% observed a single time. Approximately 2% of the sample goes to the ten largest clones. The sequencing used peripheral blood, collected from a patient treated with radiotherapy plus ipilimumab. The receptors shown here come from a human donor with non-small cell lung cancer who had a partial response to radiotherapy plus ipilimumab.

The CDR3 nucleotides are TGTGCCAGCTCACCAATACACAACCCCGTTAGGGGCACTGAAGCTTTCTTT. It encodes CASSPIHNPVRGTEAFF. This chain uses TRBV18 with TRBJ1-1, with D maybe TRBD1 (5 bases). The CDR3 spans 17 residues. The V end was cut by 2 bases, the J end by 4 bases, with 20 bases between. Germline assignment: CDR1 KGHSH and CDR2 LQKENI.

The chain combines TRBV4-1 with TRBJ2-7, with D perhaps TRBD1 (6 bases). Between the trimmed V and J ends, which lost 4 bases and 2 bases, there was a span of 9 bases. The CDR3 consists of 13 residues. Germline loops: CDR1 MGHRA, CDR2 YSYEKL. Written as DNA, the CDR3 is TGCGCCAGCAGCCTTCAGGGGCCCTACGAGCAGTACTTC. Amino acids: CASSLQGPYEQYF.

This chain connects TRBV6-6 to TRBJ2-3, with D unresolved. The germline CDR1 and CDR2 sequences are MNHNY and SVGAGI (reference sequence). The CDR3 loop spans 13 amino acids. V lost 0 bases, J lost 4 bases, and 5 bases lay in between. CDR3 residues: CASSYSSADTQYF. DNA for the CDR3: TGTGCCAGCAGTTACTCCTCGGCAGATACGCAGTATTTT.

The gene calls are TRBV6-1 and TRBJ2-7; 12 bases line up with TRBD1. The CDR3 loop spans 15 amino acids. Losses at the gene ends were 7 bases for V and 5 bases for J; bases not matched to a gene: 9. From germline, CDR1 is MNHNS and CDR2 SASEGT. The CDR3 spells CASIRDRGRLDEQYV. The CDR3 DNA sequence: TGTGCCAGCATCCGGGACAGGGGGCGCTTGGACGAGCAGTACGTC.

This sequence joins TRBV6-5 and TRBJ2-7; the D is unclear. The CDR3 sequence is 14 residues long. V was pared by 0 bases and J by 3 bases, with 9 bases between. Germline V gene data show CDR1 as MNHEY and CDR2 as SVGAGI. The DNA for the CDR3 is TGTGCCAGCAGTTACTCGGGCCGAAACTACGAGCAGTACTTC. This translates into CASSYSGRNYEQYF.

The rearrangement links TRBV7-8 to TRBJ1-5, with D unclear. Trimming pared 1 base from V and 4 bases from J, leaving 11 bases between. The CDR3 has 15 amino acids. Germline CDR1 reads SGHVS; CDR2 reads FQNEAQ. The CDR3 DNA sequence: TGTGCCAGCAGCTTAGTGGTAACGGTTAATCAGCCCCAGCATTTT. Protein sequence: CASSLVVTVNQPQHF.

This chain joins TRBV7-6 and TRBJ1-3; D gene uncertain. Germline V lookup: CDR1 SGHVS, CDR2 FNYEAQ. This CDR3 region has 13 residues. The V and J ends lost 5 bases and 4 bases respectively, with 9 bases between them. CDR3 sequence reads: CASSGFRGNTIYF. The CDR3 DNA reads as TGTGCCAGCAGCGGGTTCAGGGGAAACACCATATATTTT.

The chain has TRBV16 and TRBJ2-7, with D perhaps TRBD2 (7 bases). With 4 bases removed from V and 2 bases from J, the gap between germline ends came to 9 bases. The CDR3 sequence is 13 residues long. The germline gives CDR1 KGHSY, CDR2 FQNENV. CDR3 nucleotide sequence: TGTGCCAGCAGCCGGGGGGGGCCCTACGAGCAGTACTTC. Translated: CASSRGGPYEQYF.

The V and J genes are TRBV29-1 and TRBJ1-3; D is possibly TRBD1 (6 bases). V lost 2 bases and J 5 bases, leaving 16 bases between the germline ends. CDR3 size: 15 residues. The germline V gene encodes CDR1 SQVTM and CDR2 ANQGSEA. The CDR3 sequence: CSVESGEGVRNTIYF. The CDR3 coding sequence is TGCAGCGTTGAATCAGGGGAAGGAGTTAGAAACACCATATATTTT. Supplemented by reference TRBV29-1 and TRBJ1-3, the full variable domain reads SAVISQKPSRDICQRGTSLTIQCQVDSQVTMMFWYRQQPGQSLTLIATANQGSEATYESGFVIDKFPISRPNLTFSTLTVSNMSPEDSSIYLCSVESGEGVRNTIYFGEGSWLTVV.

The chain employs TRBV28 and TRBJ2-1; 11 bases are shared with TRBD2. The germline gives CDR1 MDHEN, CDR2 SYDVKM. V shed 5 bases, J shed 0 bases, and the junction held 12 bases outside the gene matches. CDR3 size: 19 residues. The CDR3 region is CASSPLAGGFPSSYNEQFF. Here the CDR3 DNA reads TGTGCCAGCAGTCCCCTAGCGGGAGGCTTTCCCAGCTCCTACAATGAGCAGTTCTTC.

The V and J genes are TRBV5-1 and TRBJ2-7; D may be TRBD1 (6 bases). This CDR3 contains 16 residues. The V gene lost 1 base and the J gene lost 5 bases, with 19 bases spanning the gap. Germline CDR1 and CDR2: SGHRS and YFSETQ. The CDR3 here is CASSLRAQGIKDEQYF. CDR3 nucleotide sequence: TGCGCCAGCAGCTTGCGGGCACAGGGAATTAAGGACGAGCAGTACTTC.

The chain joins TRBV21-1 to TRBJ2-3; the table's D call, TRBD1, has no DNA check behind it. TRBV21-1 corresponds to a pseudogene. There are 15 residues in the CDR3. CDR3 nucleotides: TGTGCCAGCAGCATACGGACAGAAGGAACAGATACGCAGTATTTT. Translation gives CASSIRTEGTDTQYF.

J is TRBJ2-2 and V is TRBV28; D remains unclear. The CDR3 has 15 amino acids. Germline CDR1 MDHEN, CDR2 SYDVKM. V gave up 3 bases and J gave up 0 bases, with 8 bases separating them. The CDR3 DNA reads TGTGCCAGCAGTTTTTATCCCGCGAACACCGGGGAGCTGTTTTTT. Its protein is CASSFYPANTGELFF.

CDR3 nucleotides: TGTGCCTTTTCGATTACACGTAACACTGAAGCTTTCTTT. Amino acid sequence: CAFSITRNTEAFF. V is TRBV30 and J is TRBJ1-1; no firm D call. Germline V gene lookup returns CDR1 GTSNPN and CDR2 SVGIG (reference sequence). V gave up 7 bases and J gave up 2 bases, with 14 bases separating them. CDR3 length: 13 residues.

The chain joins TRBV28 to TRBJ1-2; tentative D call: TRBD1 (6 bases). This CDR3 contains 16 residues. Trimming pared 7 bases from V and 0 bases from J, leaving 18 bases between. The germline gives CDR1 MDHEN, CDR2 SYDVKM. DNA for the CDR3: TGTGCCAGCACGTTGGGGGGGGCAGAGACTAACTATGGCTACACCTTC. This codes for CASTLGGAETNYGYTF.

This rearrangement joins TRBV7-9 to TRBJ1-2; no reliable D call. The germline gives CDR1 SEHNR, CDR2 FQNEAQ (reference sequence). The CDR3 totals 15 residues. Trimming cost V 4 bases and J 4 bases, with 16 bases left between them. This CDR3 is CASSSGGEVGYGYTF. The DNA of the CDR3 is TGTGCCAGCAGCTCCGGTGGTGAGGTGGGCTATGGCTACACCTTC.

The genes are TRBV7-9 and TRBJ1-2; possibly TRBD1 for D (5 bases). The V gene lost 0 bases and the J gene lost 6 bases, with 8 bases spanning the gap. Looked up from germline, CDR1 is SEHNR and CDR2 is FQNEAQ (reference sequence). This CDR3 is 13 amino acids long. The CDR3 DNA reads TGTGCCAGCAGCTTAGCAGGGGAACATGGCTACACCTTC. The encoded protein is CASSLAGEHGYTF. The variable domain in full, completed from reference TRBV7-9 and TRBJ1-2, reads DTGVSQNPRHKITKRGQNVTFRCDPISEHNRLYWYRQTLGQGPEFLTYFQNEAQLEKSRLLSDRFSAERPKGSFSTLEIQRTEQGDSAMYLCASSLAGEHGYTFGSGTRLTVV.

This chain links TRBV7-2 with TRBJ2-5, with 15 positions matching TRBD2. The junction had 6 bases not matched to a gene; V was cut back by 5 bases and J by 5 bases. The CDR3 has 16 amino acids. Germline assignment: CDR1 SGHTA and CDR2 FQGNSA. This chain's CDR3 is CASSKGLAGGMETQYF. The CDR3 DNA sequence: TGTGCCAGCAGCAAAGGACTAGCGGGAGGGATGGAGACCCAGTACTTC.

The chain combines TRBV28 with TRBJ1-6; 7 nucleotides align to TRBD1. There are 16 residues in the CDR3. The V and J ends lost 2 bases and 3 bases, in that order; junction bases with no gene match: 4. Looked up from germline, CDR1 is MDHEN and CDR2 is SYDVKM. The CDR3 nucleotides are TGTGCCAGCAGTTTAGGGACAGAGATCTATAATTCACCCCTCCACTTT. Protein sequence: CASSLGTEIYNSPLHF.

The J gene is TRBJ2-5, the V gene TRBV6-5; unclear D gene. V shed 4 bases and J shed 2 bases, with 5 bases lying between them. In germline, CDR1 is MNHEY, CDR2 SVGAGI. The CDR3 covers 12 residues. In nucleotides, the CDR3 is TGTGCCAGCAGTTTCCTACAAGAGACCCAGTACTTC. Translation: CASSFLQETQYF.

The J gene is TRBJ2-2, the V gene TRBV5-4; D not resolved. The CDR3 consists of 16 residues. Germline CDR1 is SGHNT and CDR2 is YYREEE (reference sequence). Deletions cut 7 bases from V and 2 bases from J, with 18 bases between. The CDR3 sequence is CASYASPGSNTGELFF. CDR3 DNA: TGTGCCAGCTACGCCAGCCCCGGGTCTAACACCGGGGAGCTGTTTTTT.